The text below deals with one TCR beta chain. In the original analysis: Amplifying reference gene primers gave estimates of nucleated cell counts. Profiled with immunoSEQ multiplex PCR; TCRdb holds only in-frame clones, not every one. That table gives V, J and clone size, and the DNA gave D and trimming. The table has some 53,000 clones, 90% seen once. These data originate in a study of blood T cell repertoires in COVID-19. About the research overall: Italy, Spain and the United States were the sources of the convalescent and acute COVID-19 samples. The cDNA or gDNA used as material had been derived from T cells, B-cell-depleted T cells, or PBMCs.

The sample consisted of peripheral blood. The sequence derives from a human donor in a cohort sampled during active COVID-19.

The CDR3 nucleotides are TGTGCCAGCAGTAACGACAGCCCTCTAGCCAAAAACATTCAGTACTTC. Its protein product is CASSNDSPLAKNIQYF. V gene TRBV6-6 combines with J gene TRBJ2-4; D is possibly TRBD1 (5 bases). V lost 5 bases, J lost 0 bases, and 14 bases lay in between. Per the germline V gene, CDR1 is MNHNY and CDR2 is SVGAGI (reference sequence). The CDR3 runs to 16 residues.